This TCR beta chain was observed in a study of blood T cell repertoires in COVID-19. TCRdb keeps only in-frame clones here, not all; method: immunoSEQ multiplex PCR. The sample lists about 140,000 clones; under 90% were seen once. This clone came up a few times. Material for sequencing was PBMCs or T cells enriched from blood (not recorded which). The TCR comes from a man aged 50 to 59 in a cohort exposed to, infected with or recovered from COVID-19 (not recorded which).

The CDR3 reads CASNDRDFSTEAFF. CDR3 in DNA: TGTGCCAGCAACGACAGGGATTTTTCCACTGAAGCTTTCTTT. The rearrangement uses TRBV2 and TRBJ1-1, with 7 nucleotides matching TRBD1. The length of the CDR3 is 14 residues. Germline V gene data show CDR1 as SNHLY and CDR2 as FYNNEI. V was pared by 7 bases and J by 4 bases, with 9 bases of the junction left unmatched.